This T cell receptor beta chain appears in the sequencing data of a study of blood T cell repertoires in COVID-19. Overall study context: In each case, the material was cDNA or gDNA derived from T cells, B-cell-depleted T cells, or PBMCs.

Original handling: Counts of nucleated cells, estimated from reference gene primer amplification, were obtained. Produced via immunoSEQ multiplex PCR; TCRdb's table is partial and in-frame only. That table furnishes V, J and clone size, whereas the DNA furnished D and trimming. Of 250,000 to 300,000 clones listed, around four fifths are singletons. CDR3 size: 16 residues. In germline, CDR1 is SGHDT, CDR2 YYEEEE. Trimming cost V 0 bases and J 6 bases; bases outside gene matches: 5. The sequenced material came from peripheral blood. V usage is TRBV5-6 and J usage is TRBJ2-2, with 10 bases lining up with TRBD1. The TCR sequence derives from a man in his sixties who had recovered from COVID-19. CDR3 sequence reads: CASSLVGQGLSGELFF. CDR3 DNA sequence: TGTGCCAGCAGCTTGGTGGGACAGGGGCTTTCCGGGGAGCTGTTTTTT.